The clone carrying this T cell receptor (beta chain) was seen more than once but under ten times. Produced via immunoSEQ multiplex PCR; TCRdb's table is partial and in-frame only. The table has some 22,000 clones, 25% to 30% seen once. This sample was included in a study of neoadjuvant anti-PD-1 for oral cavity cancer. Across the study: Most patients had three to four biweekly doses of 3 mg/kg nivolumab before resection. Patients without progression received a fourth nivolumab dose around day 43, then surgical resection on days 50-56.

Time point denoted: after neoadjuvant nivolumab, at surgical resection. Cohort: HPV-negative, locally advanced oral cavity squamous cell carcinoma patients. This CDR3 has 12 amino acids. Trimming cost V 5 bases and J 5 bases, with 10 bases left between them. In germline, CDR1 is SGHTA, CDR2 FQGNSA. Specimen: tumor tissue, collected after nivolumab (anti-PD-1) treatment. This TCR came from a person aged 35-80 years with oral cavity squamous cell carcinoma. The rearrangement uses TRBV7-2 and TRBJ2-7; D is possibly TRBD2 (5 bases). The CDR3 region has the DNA TGTGCCAGCAGCGAGGGCAAACACGAGCAGTACTTC. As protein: CASSEGKHEQYF.